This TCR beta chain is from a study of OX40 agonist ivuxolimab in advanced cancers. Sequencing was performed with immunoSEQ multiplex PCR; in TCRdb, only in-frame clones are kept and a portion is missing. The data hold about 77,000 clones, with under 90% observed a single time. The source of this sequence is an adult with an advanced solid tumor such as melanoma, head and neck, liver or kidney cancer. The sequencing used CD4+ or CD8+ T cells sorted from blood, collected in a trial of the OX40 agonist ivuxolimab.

CDR3 in amino acids: CASSPRGAADTQYF. The CDR3 nucleotides are TGTGCCAGCAGCCCGAGGGGGGCCGCAGATACGCAGTATTTT. The rearrangement uses TRBV7-9 and TRBJ2-3; tentatively, D is TRBD1 or TRBD2 (6 bases each). Germline CDR1 and CDR2: SEHNR and FQNEAQ (reference sequence). This CDR3 region has 14 residues. Trimming shortened V by 5 bases and J by 4 bases, and 13 bases separated the two germline ends.